The entry below gives a single T cell receptor (beta chain) sequence along with its context. The missing conserved phenylalanine or tryptophan at the end of this CDR3 makes a read error likely. The DNA is omitted, as the CDR3 cannot be located on it reliably, and the CDR3 follows TCRdb's listing. Genomic DNA acted as the template from which TCR beta VDJ combination and CDR3 sequence profiling were carried out. MiXCR was run by TCRdb on the reads, yielding one entry per CDR3 protein. Found here are 260,000 or so distinct CDR3 sequences, about 80% of them singletons; the top ten hold less than 50%. The data belong to a study of CD8+CD57+ T cells in acquired aplastic anemia. All patients picked for sequencing had shown, by flow cytometry, an expansion of CD8+CD57+ cells. With termini counted, the CDR3 has 15 amino acids. Germline V CDR1 and CDR2: SNHLY, FYNNEI.

Sequences were obtained from sorted CD4+, CD8+, or CD8+CD57+ T cells (not recorded which) from PBMCs. The J gene is TRBJ1-1, the V gene TRBV2. The receptor comes from a human donor with aplastic anemia. The CDR3 here is CASSEGTVNYGYTFC.